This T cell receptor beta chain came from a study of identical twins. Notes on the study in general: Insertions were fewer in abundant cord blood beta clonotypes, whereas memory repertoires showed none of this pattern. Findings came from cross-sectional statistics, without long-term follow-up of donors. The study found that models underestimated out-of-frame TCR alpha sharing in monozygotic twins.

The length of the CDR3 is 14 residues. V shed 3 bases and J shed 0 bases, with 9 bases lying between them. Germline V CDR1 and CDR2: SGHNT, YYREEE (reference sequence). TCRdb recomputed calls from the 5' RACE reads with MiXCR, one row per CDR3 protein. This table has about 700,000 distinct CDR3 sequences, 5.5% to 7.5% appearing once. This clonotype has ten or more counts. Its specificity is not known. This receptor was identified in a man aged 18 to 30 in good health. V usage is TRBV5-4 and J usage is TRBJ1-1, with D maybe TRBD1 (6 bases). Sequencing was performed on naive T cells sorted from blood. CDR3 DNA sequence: TGTGCCAGCAGCTCCCAGGGGCTGAACACTGAAGCTTTCTTT. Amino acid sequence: CASSSQGLNTEAFF.